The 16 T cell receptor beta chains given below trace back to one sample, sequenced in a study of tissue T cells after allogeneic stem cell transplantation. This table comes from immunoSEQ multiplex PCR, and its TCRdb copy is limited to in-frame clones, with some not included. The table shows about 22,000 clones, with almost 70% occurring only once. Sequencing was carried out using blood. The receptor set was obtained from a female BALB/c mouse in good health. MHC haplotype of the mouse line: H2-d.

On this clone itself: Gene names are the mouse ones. Incomplete CDR3 DNA: TGCACCTGCAGTGCCAGGGATAATTCGCCCCTCTAC. This gives the protein CTCSARDNSPLY. The CDR3 reads in full as CTCSARDNSPLYF. The V gene is TRBV1, the J gene TRBJ1-6; D may be TRBD1 (5 bases). The sequence runs out 1 residue before the end of the CDR3; the remainder is reconstructed from the germline J gene. TRBJ1-6 is marked as an open reading frame, function uncertain. Germline CDR1 and CDR2: NSQYPW and LRSPGD (reference sequence). This CDR3 is 13 amino acids long. Trimming cost V 3 bases and J 5 bases, with 5 bases left between them.

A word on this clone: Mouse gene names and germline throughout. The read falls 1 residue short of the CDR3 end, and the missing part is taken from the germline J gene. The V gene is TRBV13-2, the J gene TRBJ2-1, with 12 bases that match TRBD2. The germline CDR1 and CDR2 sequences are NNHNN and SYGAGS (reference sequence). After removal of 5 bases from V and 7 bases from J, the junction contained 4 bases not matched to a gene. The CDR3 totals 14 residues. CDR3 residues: CASGGTGGLAEQFF. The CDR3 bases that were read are TGTGCCAGCGGAGGGACTGGGGGGCTCGCTGAGCAGTTC.

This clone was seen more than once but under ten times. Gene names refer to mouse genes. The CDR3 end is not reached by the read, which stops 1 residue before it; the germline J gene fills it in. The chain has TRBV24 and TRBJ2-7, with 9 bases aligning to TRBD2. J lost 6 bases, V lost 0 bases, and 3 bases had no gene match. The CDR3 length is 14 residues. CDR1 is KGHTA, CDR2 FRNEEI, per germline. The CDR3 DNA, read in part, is TGTGCCAGCAGTCTGTATAGGGACTGGGTTGAACAGTAC. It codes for CASSLYRDWVEQY. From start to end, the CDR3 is CASSLYRDWVEQYF.

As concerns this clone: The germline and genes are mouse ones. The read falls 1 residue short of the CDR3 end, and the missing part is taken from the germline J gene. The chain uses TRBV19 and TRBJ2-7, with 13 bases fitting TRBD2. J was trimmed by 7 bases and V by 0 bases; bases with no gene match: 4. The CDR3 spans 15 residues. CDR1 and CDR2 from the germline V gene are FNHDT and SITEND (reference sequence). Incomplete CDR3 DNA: TGTGCCAGCAGTATAGGGACTGGGGGGGCGCGGGAACAGTAC. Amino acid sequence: CASSIGTGGAREQY. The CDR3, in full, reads CASSIGTGGAREQYF.

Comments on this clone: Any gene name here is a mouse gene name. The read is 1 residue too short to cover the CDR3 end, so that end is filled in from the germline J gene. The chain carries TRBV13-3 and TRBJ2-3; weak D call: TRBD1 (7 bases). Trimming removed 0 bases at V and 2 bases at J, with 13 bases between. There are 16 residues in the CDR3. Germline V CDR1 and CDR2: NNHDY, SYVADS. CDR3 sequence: CASSDARGRNAETLYF. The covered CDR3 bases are TGTGCCAGCAGTGATGCAAGGGGGCGCAATGCAGAAACGCTGTAT.

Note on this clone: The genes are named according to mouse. The CDR3 is CAWSRGGDNQAPLF. The CDR3 bases that were read are TGTGCCTGGAGTCGGGGGGGAGACAACCAGGCTCCGCTT. The rearrangement uses TRBV31 and TRBJ1-5; tentatively, D is TRBD1 (5 bases). Coverage ceases 1 residue before the CDR3 finishes, and the germline J gene fills in the end. Germline CDR1 is GKSSPN and CDR2 is SITVG. V dropped 1 base and J dropped 2 bases, with 9 bases sitting between them. This CDR3 is 14 amino acids long. The whole variable domain, remainder taken from reference TRBV31 and TRBJ1-5, is AQTIHQWPVAEIKAVGSPLSLGCTIKGKSSPNLYWYWQATGGTLQQLFYSITVGQVESVVQLNLSASRPKDDQFILSTEKLLLSHSGFYLCAWSRGGDNQAPLFGEGTRLSVL.

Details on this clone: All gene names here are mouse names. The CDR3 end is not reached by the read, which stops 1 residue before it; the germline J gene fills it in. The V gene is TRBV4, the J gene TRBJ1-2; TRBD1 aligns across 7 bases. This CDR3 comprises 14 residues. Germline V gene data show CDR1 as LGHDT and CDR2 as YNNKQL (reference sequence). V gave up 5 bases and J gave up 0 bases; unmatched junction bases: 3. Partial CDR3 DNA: TGTGCCAGCAGCCGGGACAGCGCAAACTCCGACTACACC. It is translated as CASSRDSANSDYT. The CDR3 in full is CASSRDSANSDYTF.

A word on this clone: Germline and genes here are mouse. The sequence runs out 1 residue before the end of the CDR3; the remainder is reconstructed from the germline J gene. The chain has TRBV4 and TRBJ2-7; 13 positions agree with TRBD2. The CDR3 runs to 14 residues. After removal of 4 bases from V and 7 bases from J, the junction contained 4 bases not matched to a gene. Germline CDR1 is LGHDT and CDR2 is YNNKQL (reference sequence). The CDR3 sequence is CASSLGLGGGEQYF. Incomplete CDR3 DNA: TGTGCCAGCAGCTTGGGACTGGGGGGGGGCGAACAGTAC.

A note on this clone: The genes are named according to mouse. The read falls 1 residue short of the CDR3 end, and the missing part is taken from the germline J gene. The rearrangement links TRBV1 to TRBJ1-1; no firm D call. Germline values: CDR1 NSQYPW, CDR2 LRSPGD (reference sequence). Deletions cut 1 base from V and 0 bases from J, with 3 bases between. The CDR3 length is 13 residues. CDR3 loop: CTCSAGANTEVFF. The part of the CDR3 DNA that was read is TGCACCTGCAGTGCAGGGGCAAACACAGAAGTCTTC.

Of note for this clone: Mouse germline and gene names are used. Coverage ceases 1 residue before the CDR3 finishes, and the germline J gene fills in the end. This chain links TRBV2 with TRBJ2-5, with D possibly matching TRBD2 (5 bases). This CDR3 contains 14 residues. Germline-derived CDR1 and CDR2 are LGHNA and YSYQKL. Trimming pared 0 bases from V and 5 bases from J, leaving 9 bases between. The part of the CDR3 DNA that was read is TGTGCCAGCAGCCAAGACTGGGAGGGAGACACCCAGTAC. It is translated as CASSQDWEGDTQY. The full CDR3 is CASSQDWEGDTQYF.

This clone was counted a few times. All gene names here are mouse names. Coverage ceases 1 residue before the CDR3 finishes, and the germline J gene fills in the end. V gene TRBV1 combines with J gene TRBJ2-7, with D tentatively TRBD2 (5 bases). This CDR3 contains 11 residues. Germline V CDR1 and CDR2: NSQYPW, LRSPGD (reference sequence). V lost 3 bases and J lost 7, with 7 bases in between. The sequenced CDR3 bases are TGCACCTGCAGTGCCCGACTGGAACAGTAC. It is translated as CTCSARLEQY. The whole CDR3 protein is CTCSARLEQYF. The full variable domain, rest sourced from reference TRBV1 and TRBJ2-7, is VTLLEQNPRWRLVPRGQAVNLRCILKNSQYPWMSWYQQDLQKQLQWLFTLRSPGDKEVKSLPGADYLATRVTDTELRLQVANMSQGRTLYCTCSARLEQYFGPGTRLTVL.

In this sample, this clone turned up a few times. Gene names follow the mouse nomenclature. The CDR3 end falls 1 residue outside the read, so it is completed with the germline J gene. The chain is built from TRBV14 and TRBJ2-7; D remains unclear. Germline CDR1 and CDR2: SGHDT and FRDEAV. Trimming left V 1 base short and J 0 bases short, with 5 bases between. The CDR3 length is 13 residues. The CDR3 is CASSFAFSYEQYF. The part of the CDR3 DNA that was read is TGTGCCAGCAGTTTCGCATTCTCCTATGAACAGTAC.

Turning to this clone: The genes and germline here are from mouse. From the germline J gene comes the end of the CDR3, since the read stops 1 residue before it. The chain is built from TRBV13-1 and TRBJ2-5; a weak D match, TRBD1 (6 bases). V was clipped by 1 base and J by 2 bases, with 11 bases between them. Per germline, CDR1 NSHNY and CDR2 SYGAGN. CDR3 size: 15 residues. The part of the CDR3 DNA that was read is TGTGCCAGCAGTGATAACAGGGAGGGCCAAGACACCCAGTAC. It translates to CASSDNREGQDTQY. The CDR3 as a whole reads CASSDNREGQDTQYF.

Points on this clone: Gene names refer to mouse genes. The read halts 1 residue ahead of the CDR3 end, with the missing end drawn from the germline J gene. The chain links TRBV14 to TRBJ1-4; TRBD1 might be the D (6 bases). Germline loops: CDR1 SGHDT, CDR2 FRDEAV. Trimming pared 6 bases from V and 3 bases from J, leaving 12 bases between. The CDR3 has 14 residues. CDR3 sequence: CASTAGTTNERLFF. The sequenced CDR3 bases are TGTGCCAGCACCGCCGGGACAACCAACGAAAGATTATTT.

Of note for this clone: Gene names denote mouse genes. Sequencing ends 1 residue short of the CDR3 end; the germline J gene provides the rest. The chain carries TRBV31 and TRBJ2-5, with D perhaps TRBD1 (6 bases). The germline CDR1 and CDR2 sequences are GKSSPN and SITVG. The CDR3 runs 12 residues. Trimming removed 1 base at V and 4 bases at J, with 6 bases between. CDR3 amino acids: CAWSPGEDTQYF. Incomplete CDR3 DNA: TGTGCCTGGAGTCCAGGGGAAGACACCCAGTAC.

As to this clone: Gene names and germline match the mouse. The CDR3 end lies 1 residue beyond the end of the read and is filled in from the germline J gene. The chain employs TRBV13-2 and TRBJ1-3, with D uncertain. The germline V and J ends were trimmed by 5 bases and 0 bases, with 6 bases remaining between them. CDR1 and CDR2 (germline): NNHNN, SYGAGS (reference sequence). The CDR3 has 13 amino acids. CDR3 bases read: TGTGCCAGCGGGCAGGATTCTGGAAATACGCTCTAT. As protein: CASGQDSGNTLY. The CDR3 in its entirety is CASGQDSGNTLYF.